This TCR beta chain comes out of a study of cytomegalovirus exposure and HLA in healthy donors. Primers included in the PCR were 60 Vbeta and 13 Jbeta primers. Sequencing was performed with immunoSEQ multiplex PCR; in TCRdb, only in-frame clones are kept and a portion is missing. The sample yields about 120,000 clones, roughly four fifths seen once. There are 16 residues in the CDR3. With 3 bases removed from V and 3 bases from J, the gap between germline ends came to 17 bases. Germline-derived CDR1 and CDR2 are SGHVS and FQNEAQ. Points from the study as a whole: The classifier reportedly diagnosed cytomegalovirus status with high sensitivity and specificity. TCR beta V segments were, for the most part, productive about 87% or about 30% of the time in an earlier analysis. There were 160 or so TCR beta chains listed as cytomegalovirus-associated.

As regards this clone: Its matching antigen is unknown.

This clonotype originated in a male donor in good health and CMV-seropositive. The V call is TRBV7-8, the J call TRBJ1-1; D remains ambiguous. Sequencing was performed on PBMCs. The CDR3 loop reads CASSFPGRNIDTEAFF. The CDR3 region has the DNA TGTGCCAGCAGCTTCCCGGGGAGGAACATTGACACTGAAGCTTTCTTT.